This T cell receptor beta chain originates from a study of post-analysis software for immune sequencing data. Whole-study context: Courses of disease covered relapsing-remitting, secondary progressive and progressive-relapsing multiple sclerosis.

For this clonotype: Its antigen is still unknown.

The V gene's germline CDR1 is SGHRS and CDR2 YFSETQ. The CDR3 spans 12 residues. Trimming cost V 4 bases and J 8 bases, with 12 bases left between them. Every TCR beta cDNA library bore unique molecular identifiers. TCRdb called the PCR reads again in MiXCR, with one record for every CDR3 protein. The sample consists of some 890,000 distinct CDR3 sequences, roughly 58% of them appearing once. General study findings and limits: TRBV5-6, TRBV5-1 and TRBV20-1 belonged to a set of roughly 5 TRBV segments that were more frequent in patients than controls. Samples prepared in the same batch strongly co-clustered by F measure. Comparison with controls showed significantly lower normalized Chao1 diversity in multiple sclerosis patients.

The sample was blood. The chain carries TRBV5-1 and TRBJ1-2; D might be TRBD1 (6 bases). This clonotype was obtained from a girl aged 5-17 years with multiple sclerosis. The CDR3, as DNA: TGCGCCAGCAGCGGATCAGGGGAGGGCTACACCTTC. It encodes CASSGSGEGYTF.